The rows below give T cell receptor beta chains drawn from one sample of a study of blood T cell repertoires in COVID-19. TCRdb's table, derived via immunoSEQ multiplex PCR, lists solely in-frame clones and lacks some. This sample has 65,000 to 90,000 clones, with around 90% found just once. Sequenced sample: peripheral blood. The receptors shown here come from a human donor in a cohort sampled during active COVID-19. The CDR3 runs from the conserved cysteine through the conserved F or W. The D gene is left open where the match is weak. Not every row has a clone size; where given, it reads once, few, many or a size class.

v_call: TRBV20-1; d_call: TRBD2; j_call: TRBJ2-5; clone_size: few; cdr3_nt: TGCAGTGCTAGTGACAAGCGGGGGGGGAGGGAGACCCAGTACTTC; cdr3_aa: CSASDKRGGRETQYF
v_call: TRBV10-3; d_call: TRBD1; j_call: TRBJ1-5; clone_size: NA; cdr3_nt: TGTGCCACATGGACAGGAGGGGGGCCCCAGCATTTT; cdr3_aa: CATWTGGGPQHF
v_call: TRBV7-2; d_call: NA; j_call: TRBJ1-1; clone_size: few; cdr3_nt: TGTGCCAGCAGCTTATTTGTCGGGGACACTGAAGCTTTCTTT; cdr3_aa: CASSLFVGDTEAFF
v_call: TRBV29-1; d_call: TRBD1; j_call: TRBJ2-1; clone_size: NA; cdr3_nt: TGCAGCGTTTCCGGGACAGGGGGTGGCAATGAGCAGTTCTTC; cdr3_aa: CSVSGTGGGNEQFF
v_call: TRBV19; d_call: NA; j_call: TRBJ2-2; clone_size: NA; cdr3_nt: TGTGCCAGTAGTTCCCACACGAACACCGGGGAGCTGTTTTTT; cdr3_aa: CASSSHTNTGELFF
v_call: TRBV6-5; d_call: NA; j_call: TRBJ1-1; clone_size: NA; cdr3_nt: TGTGCCAGCGGGGTGGACCGGGGTTACACTGAAGCTTTCTTT; cdr3_aa: CASGVDRGYTEAFF
v_call: TRBV3-1/TRBV3-2; d_call: NA; j_call: TRBJ2-5; clone_size: once; cdr3_nt: TGTGCCAGCAGCCAATGGGGGGAAGAGACCCAGTACTTC; cdr3_aa: CASSQWGEETQYF
v_call: TRBV2; d_call: NA; j_call: TRBJ1-2; clone_size: NA; cdr3_nt: TGTGCCAGCAGTCCCGTTACAGGGACCATGGGGAATGGCTACACCTTC; cdr3_aa: CASSPVTGTMGNGYTF
v_call: TRBV4-3; d_call: NA; j_call: TRBJ1-3; clone_size: NA; cdr3_nt: TGCGCCAGCAGCCAAGCTAGTTCCTCTGGAAACACCATATATTTT; cdr3_aa: CASSQASSSGNTIYF
v_call: TRBV24-1; d_call: TRBD2; j_call: TRBJ2-3; clone_size: NA; cdr3_nt: TGTGCCACCAGTGATGCGTCCGGGACTAGCGGGGGCCGCACAGATACGCAGTATTTT; cdr3_aa: CATSDASGTSGGRTDTQYF
v_call: TRBV5-4; d_call: NA; j_call: TRBJ2-6; clone_size: NA; cdr3_nt: TGTGCCAGCAGGTCCCTTGGTATGTCAGGGACTCCATCTGGGGCCAACGTCCTGACTTTC; cdr3_aa: CASRSLGMSGTPSGANVLTF
v_call: TRBV10-3; d_call: NA; j_call: TRBJ1-6; clone_size: NA; cdr3_nt: TGTGCCATCAGTGTAGGGGTCGGGGGGGCCGATAATTCACCCCTCCACTTT; cdr3_aa: CAISVGVGGADNSPLHF
v_call: TRBV3-1/TRBV3-2; d_call: TRBD1; j_call: TRBJ1-3; clone_size: NA; cdr3_nt: TGTGCCAGCAGACAAACAGGGGGCGTAGACACCATATATTTT; cdr3_aa: CASRQTGGVDTIYF
v_call: TRBV28; d_call: TRBD1; j_call: TRBJ1-2; clone_size: NA; cdr3_nt: TGTGCCAGCAGGGGGACAGGGGATAACTATGGCTACACCTTC; cdr3_aa: CASRGTGDNYGYTF
v_call: TRBV5-1; d_call: NA; j_call: TRBJ2-7; clone_size: NA; cdr3_nt: TGCGCCAGCAGCTCCTCGGGACTGCCTGCCTACGAGCAGTACTTC; cdr3_aa: CASSSSGLPAYEQYF
v_call: TRBV4-3; d_call: TRBD1; j_call: TRBJ2-5; clone_size: NA; cdr3_nt: TGCGCCAGCAGCCAAGGGCGGACAGGGGTACTGCAGACCCAGTACTTC; cdr3_aa: CASSQGRTGVLQTQYF
v_call: TRBV18; d_call: TRBD1; j_call: TRBJ2-1; clone_size: NA; cdr3_nt: TGTGCCAGCTCGCGTACGGGACAGATTAACTACAATGAGCAGTTCTTC; cdr3_aa: CASSRTGQINYNEQFF
v_call: TRBV7-9; d_call: NA; j_call: TRBJ2-1; clone_size: many; cdr3_nt: TGTGCCAGCAGCTTAGCCTATGAGCAGTTCTTC; cdr3_aa: CASSLAYEQFF
v_call: TRBV9; d_call: TRBD2; j_call: TRBJ2-2; clone_size: NA; cdr3_nt: TGTGCCAGCAGCCCGGGGGGGGGTGCCGGGGAGCTGTTTTTT; cdr3_aa: CASSPGGGAGELFF
v_call: TRBV29-1; d_call: NA; j_call: TRBJ2-7; clone_size: NA; cdr3_nt: TGCAGCGTTGAATCACAGGGGGGGGAGCAGTACTTC; cdr3_aa: CSVESQGGEQYF
v_call: TRBV3-1/TRBV3-2; d_call: TRBD2; j_call: TRBJ2-3; clone_size: NA; cdr3_nt: TGTGCCAGCAGCCAAGATGGACTAGCCACAGATACGCAGTATTTT; cdr3_aa: CASSQDGLATDTQYF
v_call: TRBV2; d_call: NA; j_call: TRBJ1-3; clone_size: NA; cdr3_nt: TGTGCCAGCAGTGATTTCAGCTCTGGAAACACCATATATTTT; cdr3_aa: CASSDFSSGNTIYF
v_call: TRBV19; d_call: TRBD1; j_call: TRBJ1-2; clone_size: NA; cdr3_nt: TGTGCCAGTAGTTCCATGCCGGGACAGGGGACGAAGGGCTACACCTTC; cdr3_aa: CASSSMPGQGTKGYTF
v_call: TRBV19; d_call: TRBD1; j_call: TRBJ1-3; clone_size: NA; cdr3_nt: TGTGCCAGTAGCCTCCGGGACAGAACTGGAAACACCATATATTTT; cdr3_aa: CASSLRDRTGNTIYF
v_call: TRBV5-1; d_call: NA; j_call: TRBJ1-2; clone_size: NA; cdr3_nt: TGCGCCAGCAGCTATATCCCTGGGGGCGATGGCTACACCTTC; cdr3_aa: CASSYIPGGDGYTF
v_call: TRBV5-6; d_call: NA; j_call: TRBJ1-1; clone_size: NA; cdr3_nt: TGTGCCAGCAGCCCGGAGAGGCAGAACACTGAAGCTTTCTTT; cdr3_aa: CASSPERQNTEAFF
v_call: TRBV5-1; d_call: NA; j_call: TRBJ2-2; clone_size: NA; cdr3_nt: TGCGCCAGCAAGATAGGGGGGCTAGCGGACACCGGGGAGCTGTTTTTT; cdr3_aa: CASKIGGLADTGELFF
v_call: TRBV9; d_call: TRBD2; j_call: TRBJ2-1; clone_size: NA; cdr3_nt: TGTGCCAGCAGCGGCGGGGGGGGCCAGTCCCTTTACAATGAGCAGTTCTTC; cdr3_aa: CASSGGGGQSLYNEQFF
v_call: TRBV9; d_call: NA; j_call: TRBJ1-6; clone_size: NA; cdr3_nt: TGTGCCAGCAGCGTAGGGACAGCGAAGGAATCACCCCTCCACTTT; cdr3_aa: CASSVGTAKESPLHF
v_call: TRBV5-4; d_call: NA; j_call: TRBJ2-7; clone_size: NA; cdr3_nt: TGTGCCAGCAGCGTAGACAGGTCCTCCTACGAGCAGTACTTC; cdr3_aa: CASSVDRSSYEQYF
v_call: TRBV9; d_call: TRBD1; j_call: TRBJ1-6; clone_size: NA; cdr3_nt: TGTGCCAGCAGCGGAGGAGGGGGCTGGAATTCACCCCTCCACTTT; cdr3_aa: CASSGGGGWNSPLHF
v_call: TRBV3-1/TRBV3-2; d_call: NA; j_call: TRBJ1-3; clone_size: NA; cdr3_nt: TGTGCCAGCAGCCAAGACCCCAGGTCAGTCCGGAGGAGCTCTGGAAACACCATATATTTT; cdr3_aa: CASSQDPRSVRRSSGNTIYF
v_call: TRBV5-1; d_call: NA; j_call: TRBJ1-1; clone_size: NA; cdr3_nt: TGCGCCAGCAGCGACACAAACACTGAAGCTTTCTTT; cdr3_aa: CASSDTNTEAFF
v_call: TRBV28; d_call: TRBD1; j_call: TRBJ1-5; clone_size: NA; cdr3_nt: TGTGCCAGCAGCACCAGGGGGGGCAATCAGCCCCAGCATTTT; cdr3_aa: CASSTRGGNQPQHF
v_call: TRBV18; d_call: NA; j_call: TRBJ2-3; clone_size: NA; cdr3_nt: TGTGCCAGCTCACCACCCGGTACAGATACGCAGTATTTT; cdr3_aa: CASSPPGTDTQYF
v_call: TRBV5-6; d_call: TRBD2; j_call: TRBJ2-1; clone_size: NA; cdr3_nt: TGTGCCAGCAGCCGGAGACTAGCGGGGGTCAATGAGCAGTTCTTC; cdr3_aa: CASSRRLAGVNEQFF
v_call: TRBV5-1; d_call: TRBD2; j_call: TRBJ2-3; clone_size: NA; cdr3_nt: TGCGCCAGCAGCTTGGGTGCTAGCGGGGGGGCAGCAGATACGCAGTATTTT; cdr3_aa: CASSLGASGGAADTQYF
v_call: TRBV27; d_call: NA; j_call: TRBJ2-5; clone_size: NA; cdr3_nt: TGTGCCAGCAGAAACAGGCTTACGGAGACCCAGTACTTC; cdr3_aa: CASRNRLTETQYF
v_call: TRBV3-1/TRBV3-2; d_call: TRBD2; j_call: TRBJ2-5; clone_size: NA; cdr3_nt: TGTGCCAGCAGCCAAGACCCAGCGGGGAAACAAGAGACCCAGTACTTC; cdr3_aa: CASSQDPAGKQETQYF
v_call: TRBV7-2; d_call: NA; j_call: TRBJ1-1; clone_size: NA; cdr3_nt: TGTGCCAGCAGCTTAAACTTTGTGAACACTGAAGCTTTCTTT; cdr3_aa: CASSLNFVNTEAFF
v_call: TRBV7-8; d_call: TRBD1; j_call: TRBJ1-3; clone_size: NA; cdr3_nt: TGTGCCAGCAGCTTACACAGGGGCGACACCATATATTTT; cdr3_aa: CASSLHRGDTIYF
v_call: TRBV10-3; d_call: TRBD1; j_call: TRBJ1-5; clone_size: NA; cdr3_nt: TGTGCCAGCTCGGGACAGACCAATCAGCCCCAGCATTTT; cdr3_aa: CASSGQTNQPQHF
v_call: TRBV5-1; d_call: NA; j_call: TRBJ1-2; clone_size: NA; cdr3_nt: TGCGCCAGCAGCGCCCTCTTGGGACTCGATGGCTACACCTTC; cdr3_aa: CASSALLGLDGYTF
v_call: TRBV3-1/TRBV3-2; d_call: NA; j_call: TRBJ1-3; clone_size: NA; cdr3_nt: TGTGCCAGCAGTCTCAGGGTCGGAAACACCATATATTTT; cdr3_aa: CASSLRVGNTIYF
v_call: TRBV5-8; d_call: NA; j_call: TRBJ1-1; clone_size: NA; cdr3_nt: TGTGCCAGCAGCTTTTTCTCTGAAGCTTTCTTT; cdr3_aa: CASSFFSEAFF
v_call: TRBV2; d_call: NA; j_call: TRBJ1-1; clone_size: NA; cdr3_nt: TGTGCCAGCAGGCGCGAGGAGGGGTTCACTGAAGCTTTCTTT; cdr3_aa: CASRREEGFTEAFF
v_call: TRBV5-1; d_call: NA; j_call: TRBJ2-5; clone_size: NA; cdr3_nt: TGCGCCAGCAGCCCCAAAAGCGGGCCGTACCAAGAGACCCAGTACTTC; cdr3_aa: CASSPKSGPYQETQYF
v_call: TRBV6-1; d_call: NA; j_call: TRBJ2-1; clone_size: NA; cdr3_nt: TGTGCCAGCAGTGAAGAAGTGGCTAGCTACAATGAGCAGTTCTTC; cdr3_aa: CASSEEVASYNEQFF
v_call: TRBV5-4; d_call: TRBD1; j_call: TRBJ2-1; clone_size: NA; cdr3_nt: TGTGCCAGCAGCTTATTGGACAGGGGGAACAATGAGCAGTTCTTC; cdr3_aa: CASSLLDRGNNEQFF
v_call: TRBV5-4; d_call: NA; j_call: TRBJ1-5; clone_size: NA; cdr3_nt: TGTGCCAGCAGTTCGGGTGGCAATCAGCCCCAGCATTTT; cdr3_aa: CASSSGGNQPQHF
v_call: TRBV29-1; d_call: NA; j_call: TRBJ2-7; clone_size: NA; cdr3_nt: TGCAGCGCCAGGCAGGATTCCTACGAGCAGTACTTC; cdr3_aa: CSARQDSYEQYF